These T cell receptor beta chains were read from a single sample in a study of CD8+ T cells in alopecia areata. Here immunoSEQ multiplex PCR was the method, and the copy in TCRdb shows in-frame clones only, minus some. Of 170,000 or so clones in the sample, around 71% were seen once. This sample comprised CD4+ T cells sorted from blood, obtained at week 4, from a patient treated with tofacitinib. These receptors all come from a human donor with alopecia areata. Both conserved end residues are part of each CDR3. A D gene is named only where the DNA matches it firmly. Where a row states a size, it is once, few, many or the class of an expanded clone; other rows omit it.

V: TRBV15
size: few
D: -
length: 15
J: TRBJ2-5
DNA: TGTGCCACCAGCAGAGACCCCATGGGGGTGGAGACCCAGTACTTC
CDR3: CATSRDPMGVETQYF

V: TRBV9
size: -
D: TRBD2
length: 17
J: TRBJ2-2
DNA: TGTGCCAGCAGCGCCCATTCTAGCGGGGGCCGGACCGGGGAGCTGTTTTTT
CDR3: CASSAHSSGGRTGELFF

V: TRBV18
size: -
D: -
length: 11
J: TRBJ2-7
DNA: TGTGCCAGCTCACCCGGGGCCGAGCAGTACTTC
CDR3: CASSPGAEQYF

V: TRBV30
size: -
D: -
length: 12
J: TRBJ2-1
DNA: TGTGCCTGGAGCGGGGACTACAATGAGCAGTTCTTC
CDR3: CAWSGDYNEQFF

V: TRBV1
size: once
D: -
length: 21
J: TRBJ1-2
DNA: TGCACCAGCAGCCAAGATTGTGACAGGGGGTCCCCCGGGGAGATAGTCTATGGCTACACCTTC
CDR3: CTSSQDCDRGSPGEIVYGYTF

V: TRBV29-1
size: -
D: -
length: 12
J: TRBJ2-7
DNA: TGCAGCGTTTCGGCGTACGGAGGGGAGCAGTACTTC
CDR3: CSVSAYGGEQYF

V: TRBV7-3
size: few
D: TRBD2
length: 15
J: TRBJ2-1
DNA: TGTGCCAGCAGCGGAAGCGGGGGGGCTCGAAATGAGCAGTTCTTC
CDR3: CASSGSGGARNEQFF

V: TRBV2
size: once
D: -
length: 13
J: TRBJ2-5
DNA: TGTGCCAGCAGTGCAGGGGACGGAGAGACCCAGTACTTC
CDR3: CASSAGDGETQYF

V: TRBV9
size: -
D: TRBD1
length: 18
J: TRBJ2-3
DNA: TGTGCCAGCAGCGTAGAACCGTTCTGGGACAGGGCTGGAGATACGCAGTATTTT
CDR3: CASSVEPFWDRAGDTQYF

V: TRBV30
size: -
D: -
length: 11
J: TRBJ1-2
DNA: TGTGCCTGCAGGGTAATCTATGGCTACACCTTC
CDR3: CACRVIYGYTF

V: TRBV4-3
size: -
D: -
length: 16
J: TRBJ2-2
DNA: TGCGCCAGCAGCCAAGTGACGCAGGGAGATACCGGGGAGCTGTTTTTT
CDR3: CASSQVTQGDTGELFF

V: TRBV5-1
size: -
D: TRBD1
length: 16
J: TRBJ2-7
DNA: TGCGCCAGCAAAAGTGGACAGGGGAGGTCGTCCTACGAGCAGTACTTC
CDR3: CASKSGQGRSSYEQYF

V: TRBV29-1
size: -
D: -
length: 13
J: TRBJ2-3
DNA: TGCAGCGTTGAAGAGGGGACTTCCAATACGCAGTATTTT
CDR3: CSVEEGTSNTQYF

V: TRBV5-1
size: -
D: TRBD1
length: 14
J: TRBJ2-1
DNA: TGCGCCACCAAGACAGGGTCTTCTTACAATGAGCAGTTCTTC
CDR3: CATKTGSSYNEQFF

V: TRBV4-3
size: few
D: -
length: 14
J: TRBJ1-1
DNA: TGCGCCAGCAGCCAAGAACAGGGGAACACTGAAGCTTTCTTT
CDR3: CASSQEQGNTEAFF

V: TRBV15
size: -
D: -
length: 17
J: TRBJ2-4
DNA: TGTGCCACCAGCACAATTAAGACAGGCTCGCCCAAAAACATTCAGTACTTC
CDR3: CATSTIKTGSPKNIQYF

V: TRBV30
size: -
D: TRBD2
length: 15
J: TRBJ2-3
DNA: TGTGCCTGGAGTCATAGCGGGGACCGCACAGATACGCAGTATTTT
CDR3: CAWSHSGDRTDTQYF

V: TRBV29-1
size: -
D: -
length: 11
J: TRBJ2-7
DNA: TGCAGCGCGGAACAAAGCTACGAGCAGTACTTC
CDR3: CSAEQSYEQYF

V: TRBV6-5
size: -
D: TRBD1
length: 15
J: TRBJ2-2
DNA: TGTGCCAGCAGTTACGACAGGGGGGACACCGGGGAGCTGTTTTTT
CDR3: CASSYDRGDTGELFF

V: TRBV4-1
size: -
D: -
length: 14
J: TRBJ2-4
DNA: TGCGCCAGCAGCCAAGACAGCTACCTGGGAATTCAGTACTTC
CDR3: CASSQDSYLGIQYF

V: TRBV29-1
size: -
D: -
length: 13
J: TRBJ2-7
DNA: TGCAGCGCAAAACTGGACAGAGCCTACGAGCAGTACTTC
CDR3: CSAKLDRAYEQYF

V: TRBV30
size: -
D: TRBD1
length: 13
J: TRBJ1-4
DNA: TGTGCCTGGAGGACAGGGACTAATGAAAAACTGTTTTTT
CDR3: CAWRTGTNEKLFF

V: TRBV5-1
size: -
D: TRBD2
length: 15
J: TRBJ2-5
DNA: TGCGCCAGCAGCCCTTCACTAGCGGACCAAGAGACCCAGTACTTC
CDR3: CASSPSLADQETQYF

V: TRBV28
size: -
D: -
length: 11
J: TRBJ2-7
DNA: TGTGCCAGCAGTTTGGCGTACGAGCAGTACTTC
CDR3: CASSLAYEQYF

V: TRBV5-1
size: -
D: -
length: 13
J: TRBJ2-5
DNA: TGCGCCAGCAGCCCACAGGGTCTCACGACCCAGTACTTC
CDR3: CASSPQGLTTQYF

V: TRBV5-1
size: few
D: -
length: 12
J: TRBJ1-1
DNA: TGCGCCAGCAGCTTGGATCCAGGCAAAGCTTTCTTT
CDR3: CASSLDPGKAFF

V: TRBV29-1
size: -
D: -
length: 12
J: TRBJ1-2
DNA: TGCAGCGTTGACGCACAGGGCTATGGCTACACCTTC
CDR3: CSVDAQGYGYTF

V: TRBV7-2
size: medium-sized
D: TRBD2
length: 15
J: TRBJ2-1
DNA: TGTGCCAGCAGCTCTAGCGGGGGTTCCTACAATGAGCAGTTCTTC
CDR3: CASSSSGGSYNEQFF

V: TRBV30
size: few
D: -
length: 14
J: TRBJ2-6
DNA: TGTGCCTGGAGGGGACCTGGGGGGGCCAACGTCCTGACTTTC
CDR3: CAWRGPGGANVLTF

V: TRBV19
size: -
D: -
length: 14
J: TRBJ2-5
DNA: TGTGCCAGTAGTGCGATCGAACACGGTGAGACCCAGTACTTC
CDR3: CASSAIEHGETQYF

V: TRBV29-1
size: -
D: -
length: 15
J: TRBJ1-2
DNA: TGCAGCGTTGAAGATTCGCTACAGGGTTTCTATGGCTACACCTTC
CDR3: CSVEDSLQGFYGYTF

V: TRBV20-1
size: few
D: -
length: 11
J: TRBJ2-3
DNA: TGCAGTGCTAGACACGTAGATACGCAGTATTTT
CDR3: CSARHVDTQYF

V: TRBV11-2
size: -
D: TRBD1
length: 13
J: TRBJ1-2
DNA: TGTGCCAGCAGCTTAGTAACAGGGGATGGCTACACCTTC
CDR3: CASSLVTGDGYTF

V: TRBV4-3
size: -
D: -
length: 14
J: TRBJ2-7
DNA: TGCGCCAGCAGCCCGTCCTTTGGGGCCTACGAGCAGTACTTC
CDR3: CASSPSFGAYEQYF

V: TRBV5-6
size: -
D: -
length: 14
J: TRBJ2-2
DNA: TGTGCCAGCAGCTTGTCCCTTGGGTTCGGGGAGCTGTTTTTT
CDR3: CASSLSLGFGELFF

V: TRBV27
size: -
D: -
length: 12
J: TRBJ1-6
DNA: TGTGCCAGCAGTTTACGAGGTATCCCCCTCCACTTT
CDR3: CASSLRGIPLHF

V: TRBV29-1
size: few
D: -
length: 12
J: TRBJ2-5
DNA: TGCAGCGTTGATGGGGGGACGGAGACCCAGTACTTC
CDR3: CSVDGGTETQYF

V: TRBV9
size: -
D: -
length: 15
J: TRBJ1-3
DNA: TGTGCCAGCAGCGTAGCCCCCGCCTCTGGAAACACCATATATTTT
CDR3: CASSVAPASGNTIYF

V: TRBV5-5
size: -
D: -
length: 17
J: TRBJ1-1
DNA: TGTGCCAGCAGCTTGAATGTGGGGGGCCGGTACAACACTGAAGCTTTCTTT
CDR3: CASSLNVGGRYNTEAFF

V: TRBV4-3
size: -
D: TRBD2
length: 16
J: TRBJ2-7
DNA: TGCGCCAGCAGCCAGCAGCCCCTAGCGGGTGGCTACGAGCAGTACTTC
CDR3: CASSQQPLAGGYEQYF

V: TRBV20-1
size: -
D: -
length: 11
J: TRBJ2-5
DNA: TGCAGCGTCTCTTTTGGGGAGACCCAGCACTTC
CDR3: CSVSFGETQHF

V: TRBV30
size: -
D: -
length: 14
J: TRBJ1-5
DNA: TGTGCCTGGAGCGGGACACTTAGCAATCAGCCCCAGCATTTT
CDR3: CAWSGTLSNQPQHF

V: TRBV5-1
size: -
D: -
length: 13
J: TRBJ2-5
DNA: TGCGCCAGCAGCATTGAAACGCGGGAGACCCAGTACTTC
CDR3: CASSIETRETQYF

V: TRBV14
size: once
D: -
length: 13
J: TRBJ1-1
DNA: TGTGCCAGCAGCCAGGGGCCGAACACTGAAGCTTTCTTT
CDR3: CASSQGPNTEAFF

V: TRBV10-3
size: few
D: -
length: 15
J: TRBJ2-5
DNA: TGTGCCATCAGTCCAGGGAAGGCCCGACAAGAGACCCAGTACTTC
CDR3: CAISPGKARQETQYF

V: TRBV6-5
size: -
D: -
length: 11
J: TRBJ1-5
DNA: TGTGCCAGCAGTTATTTTCGGCCCCAGCATTTT
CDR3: CASSYFRPQHF

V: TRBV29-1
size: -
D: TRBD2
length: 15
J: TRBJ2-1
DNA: TGCAGCGTCGCGGGGAGCGGGGGTATCTACAATGAGCAGTTCTTC
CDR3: CSVAGSGGIYNEQFF

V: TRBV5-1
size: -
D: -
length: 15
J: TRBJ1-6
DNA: TGCGCCAGCAGCTTGAGCATCTCCTATAATTCACCCCTCCACTTT
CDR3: CASSLSISYNSPLHF